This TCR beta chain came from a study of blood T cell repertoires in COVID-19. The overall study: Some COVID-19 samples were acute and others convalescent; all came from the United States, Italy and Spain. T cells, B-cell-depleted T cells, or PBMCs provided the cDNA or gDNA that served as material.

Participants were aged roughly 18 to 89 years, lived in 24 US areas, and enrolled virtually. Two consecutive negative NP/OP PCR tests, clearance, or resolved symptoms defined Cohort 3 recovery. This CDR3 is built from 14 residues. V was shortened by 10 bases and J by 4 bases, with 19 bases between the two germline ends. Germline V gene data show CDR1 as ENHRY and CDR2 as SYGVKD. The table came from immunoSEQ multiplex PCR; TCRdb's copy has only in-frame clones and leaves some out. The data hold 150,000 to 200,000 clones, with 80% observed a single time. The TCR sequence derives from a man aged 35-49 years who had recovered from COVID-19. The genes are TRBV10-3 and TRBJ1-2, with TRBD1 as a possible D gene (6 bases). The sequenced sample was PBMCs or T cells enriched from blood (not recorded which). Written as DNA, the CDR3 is TGTGCCACCTTCCGGGGGGCATTGGGCTATGGCTACACCTTC. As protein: CATFRGALGYGYTF.